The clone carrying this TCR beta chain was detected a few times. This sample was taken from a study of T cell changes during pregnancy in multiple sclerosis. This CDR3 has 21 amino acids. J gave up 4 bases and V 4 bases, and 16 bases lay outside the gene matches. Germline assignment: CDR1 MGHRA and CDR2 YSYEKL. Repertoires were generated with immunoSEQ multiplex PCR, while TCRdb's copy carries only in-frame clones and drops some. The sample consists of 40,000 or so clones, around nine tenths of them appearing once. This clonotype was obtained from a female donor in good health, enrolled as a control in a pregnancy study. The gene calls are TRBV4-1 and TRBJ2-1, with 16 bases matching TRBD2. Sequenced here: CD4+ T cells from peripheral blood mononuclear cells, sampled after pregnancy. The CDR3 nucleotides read TGCGCCAGCAGCCCAGACAGTCCTTCCGGGACTAGCGGGGGGGCGTACAATGAGCAGTTCTTC. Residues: CASSPDSPSGTSGGAYNEQFF.